This TCR beta chain was identified in a study of CD8 T cells in Susac syndrome. Study-wide results and limits: The number of individuals included in the study's TCR sequencing and HLA analysis was acknowledged as relatively small.

Notes on this clonotype: Antigen: not known.

The CDR3 loop spans 14 amino acids. Trimming stripped 1 base from V and 2 bases from J, with 9 bases between. Per germline, CDR1 MNHEY and CDR2 SVGAGI. TEMRA cells were FACS-enriched, with CD8+ and CD4+ T cells isolated negatively. A quantity of about 0.45 to 1 ug RNA underwent reverse transcription using random hexamers. The amplification used immunoSEQ multiplex PCR on TCR beta CDR3; it spanned 54 Vbeta and 13 Jbeta. MiXCR was run by TCRdb on the immunoSEQ multiplex PCR reads, yielding one entry per CDR3 protein. The table records hundreds of thousands of distinct CDR3 sequences, around 93% of them present only once.

The sequence was obtained from a human donor with multiple sclerosis. The sequenced sample consisted of CD4+ T cells from PBMCs. The chain joins TRBV6-5 to TRBJ2-7; no reliable D call. The CDR3 region is CASSYFDVPYEQYF. Here the CDR3 DNA reads TGTGCCAGCAGTTACTTCGATGTCCCCTACGAGCAGTACTTC.